This entry lists 27 T cell receptor beta chains sequenced from one sample in a study of T cells in Graves' hyperthyroidism and ophthalmopathy. The investigators amplified TCR beta CDR3 regions from RNA transcripts. When the TCR CDR3 underwent first-round RT-PCR, the HTBI primer set was used. TCRdb redid the calling of the multiplex PCR reads with MiXCR, one entry per CDR3 protein. The data hold over 700,000 distinct CDR3 sequences, with 15% to 20% observed a single time. Sequencing input: blood. These receptor sequences come from a woman in her 50s with Graves' hyperthyroidism that later progressed to Graves' ophthalmopathy.

This clonotype was counted between two and nine times. The chain recombines TRBV5-1 with TRBJ2-7; 7 nucleotides match TRBD1. In germline, CDR1 is SGHRS, CDR2 YFSETQ. The V gene end was trimmed by 0 bases and the J gene end by 6 bases; junction bases not matched to a gene: 12. The CDR3 contains 16 residues. CDR3 amino acids: CASSLGGQTHTIEQYF. The CDR3, as DNA: TGCGCCAGCAGCTTGGGGGGACAGACCCATACAATCGAGCAGTACTTC.

The chain is built from TRBV6-1 and TRBJ1-2, with unresolved D. This CDR3 comprises 12 residues. Germline V gene lookup returns CDR1 MNHNS and CDR2 SASEGT. Between the trimmed V and J ends, which lost 5 bases and 3 bases, there was a span of 7 bases. CDR3: CASSKGDYGYTF. As DNA, the CDR3 is TGTGCCAGCAGTAAGGGTGACTATGGCTACACCTTC.

The chain combines TRBV4-2 with TRBJ1-2, with D perhaps matching TRBD1 (6 bases). The CDR3 is 15 residues long. Trimming removed 0 bases at V and 8 bases at J, with 16 bases between. Germline loops: CDR1 LGHNA, CDR2 YNFKEQ. The CDR3 DNA is TGTGCCAGCAGCCAAGATCCTGCGGGGGCACGGGGCTACACCTTC. This codes for CASSQDPAGARGYTF.

This clonotype was seen at least ten times. This sequence joins TRBV3-1 and TRBJ2-3; D uncertain. V was pared by 1 base and J by 7 bases, with 3 bases between. The CDR3 length is 11 residues. The germline V gene encodes CDR1 LGHDT and CDR2 YNNKEL (reference sequence). This CDR3 is CASSQVNTQYF. The DNA for the CDR3 is TGTGCCAGCAGCCAAGTTAATACGCAGTATTTT.

This clonotype was picked up a small number of times. This sequence joins TRBV5-6 and TRBJ2-7, with D perhaps assigned TRBD1 or TRBD2 (5 bases each). The CDR3 covers 17 residues. Trimming shortened V by 4 bases and J by 1 base, and 21 bases separated the two germline ends. In germline, CDR1 is SGHDT, CDR2 YYEEEE. CDR3 coding DNA: TGTGCCAGCAGCCATTTGGGACCGGGACGGGCGTCCTACGAGCAGTACTTC. Protein sequence: CASSHLGPGRASYEQYF.

This chain uses TRBV6-1 with TRBJ2-2; 7 nucleotides align to TRBD2. CDR3 length equals 15 residues. J was trimmed by 2 bases and V by 8 bases; bases with no gene match: 8. Germline-derived CDR1 and CDR2 are MNHNS and SASEGT. As DNA, the CDR3 is TGTGCCAGCGCCGGACTAGGAGGCAACACCGGGGAGCTGTTTTTT. This sequence encodes CASAGLGGNTGELFF.

The CDR3 loop is CASSYDLSYNEQFF. The DNA for the CDR3 is TGTGCCAGCAGTTACGACTTGTCCTACAATGAGCAGTTCTTC. The chain carries TRBV6-6 and TRBJ2-1; D remains unclear. Germline CDR1 is MNHNY and CDR2 is SVGAGI (reference sequence). The length of the CDR3 is 14 residues. V was shortened by 2 bases and J by 1 base, with 6 bases between the two germline ends.

This clonotype was recorded many times. The genes are TRBV20-1 and TRBJ2-5, with unresolved D. This CDR3 comprises 17 residues. The V end was cut by 0 bases, the J end by 4 bases, with 21 bases between. The germline V gene has CDR1 DFQATT and CDR2 SNEGSKA (reference sequence). The DNA for the CDR3 is TGCAGTGCTAGAGACGTCAACCGATACGAAAAAAGAGAGACCCAGTACTTC. Protein product: CSARDVNRYEKRETQYF.

This chain links TRBV20-1 with TRBJ1-5; 7 nucleotides agree with TRBD1. CDR3 length: 14 residues. J was trimmed by 2 bases and V by 3 bases; bases with no gene match: 4. Germline CDR1 is DFQATT and CDR2 is SNEGSKA (reference sequence). The DNA of the CDR3 is TGCAGTGCTAGGTGGACAGGAGGCAATCAGCCCCAGCATTTT. Its translation: CSARWTGGNQPQHF.

This chain joins TRBV5-8 and TRBJ1-6, with TRBD1 matching over 8 bases. The CDR3 covers 16 residues. The germline CDR1 and CDR2 sequences are SGHTS and YDEGEE. V gave up 1 base and J gave up 3 bases; unmatched junction bases: 3. The CDR3 DNA is TGTGCCAGCAGCTTGAACAGGGGGAGCTATAATTCACCCCTCCACTTT. Its translation: CASSLNRGSYNSPLHF.

Comments on this clonotype: A single base separates this from a much larger clone, so it may be a read error. The J gene is TRBJ2-3, the V gene TRBV13; D call uncertain. Trimming pared 5 bases from V and 2 bases from J, leaving 11 bases between. Germline CDR1 reads PRHDT; CDR2 reads FYEKMQ (reference sequence). The CDR3 length is 14 residues. The CDR3 bases are TGTGCCAGCAGCCTTTCTGATTTCACAGATACGCAGTATTTT. Encoded protein: CASSLSDFTDTQYF.

This clonotype was found many times. The V and J genes are TRBV3-1 and TRBJ2-1; D remains ambiguous. Germline-derived CDR1 and CDR2 are LGHDT and YNNKEL (reference sequence). The V and J ends lost 3 bases and 4 bases respectively, with 13 bases between them. CDR3 length equals 15 residues. Here the CDR3 DNA reads TGTGCCAGCAGCCACGGAGAGAACCCGTACAATGAGCAGTTCTTC. It yields the protein CASSHGENPYNEQFF.

This clonotype has a count of ten or more. V is TRBV6-1 and J is TRBJ2-7; D remains unclear. The CDR3 runs 12 residues. Germline CDR1 reads MNHNS; CDR2 reads SASEGT. V dropped 4 bases and J dropped 4 bases, with 8 bases sitting between them. CDR3 region: CASSVEGYEQYF. CDR3 DNA: TGTGCCAGCAGTGTGGAAGGTTACGAGCAGTACTTC.

As regards this clonotype: Germline and junction disagree at one end, which may indicate a read error. CDR3 in amino acids: CSVGGPLVTNTEAFF. As DNA, the CDR3 is TGCAGCGTTGGCGGGCCCCTCGTAACGAACACTGAAGCCTTCTTT. The rearrangement links TRBV29-1 to TRBJ1-1; D is undetermined. This CDR3 spans 15 amino acids. The germline CDR1 and CDR2 sequences are SQVTM and ANQGSEA.

This chain links TRBV28 with TRBJ1-2; D remains ambiguous. In germline, CDR1 is MDHEN, CDR2 SYDVKM. This CDR3 contains 15 residues. V gave up 2 bases and J gave up 7 bases, with 17 bases separating them. The CDR3, as DNA: TGTGCCAGCAGTTTACCCGACTCGTCTGGATCTGGCTACACCTTC. Its protein product is CASSLPDSSGSGYTF.

This clonotype was observed a few times. V and J are TRBV20-1 and TRBJ2-7, with D possibly matching TRBD1 (6 bases). Trimming shortened V by 6 bases and J by 1 base, and 19 bases separated the two germline ends. The germline gives CDR1 DFQATT, CDR2 SNEGSKA (reference sequence). This CDR3 is 15 amino acids long. The CDR3 sequence is CSASNQDRPSYEQYF. The CDR3 DNA reads as TGCAGTGCCTCAAACCAGGACAGACCTTCCTACGAGCAGTACTTC.

This clonotype was seen at least ten times. The chain joins TRBV12-3 or TRBV12-4 to TRBJ1-2; 9 bases agree with TRBD1. The CDR3 extends over 12 amino acids. Trimming took 4 bases from V and 10 from J; bases not matched to a gene: 4. CDR3 sequence (DNA): TGTGCCAGCAGTTCACGGACAGGGGACTACACCTTC. It specifies CASSSRTGDYTF.

The chain recombines TRBV7-9 with TRBJ1-1; possible D gene TRBD1, 5 bases. V was clipped by 3 bases and J by 10 bases, with 15 bases between them. The CDR3 covers 13 residues. Germline CDR1 SEHNR, CDR2 FQNEAQ (reference sequence). The CDR3 bases are TGTGCCAGCAGCTTCGACGGGGCATGGCGAGCTTTCTTT. Encoded protein: CASSFDGAWRAFF. The full variable domain, completed using reference TRBV7-9 and TRBJ1-1, is DTGVSQNPRHKITKRGQNVTFRCDPISEHNRLYWYRQTLGQGPEFLTYFQNEAQLEKSRLLSDRFSAERPKGSFSTLEIQRTEQGDSAMYLCASSFDGAWRAFFGQGTRLTVV.

This clonotype was found many times. The rearrangement uses TRBV3-1 and TRBJ1-1; unclear D gene. The CDR3 loop spans 14 amino acids. Germline CDR1 is LGHDT and CDR2 is YNNKEL (reference sequence). V dropped 1 base and J dropped 7 bases, with 13 bases sitting between them. CDR3 protein: CASSQGGMDGEAFF. Written as DNA, the CDR3 is TGTGCCAGCAGCCAAGGTGGCATGGATGGTGAAGCTTTCTTT.

As DNA, the CDR3 is TGCAGCGTTGAAGATGGGCAGGGTGGAAACACCATATATTTT. Encoded protein: CSVEDGQGGNTIYF. The chain recombines TRBV29-1 with TRBJ1-3; possible D gene TRBD1, 5 bases. Germline values: CDR1 SQVTM, CDR2 ANQGSEA. The length of the CDR3 is 14 residues. The V and J ends lost 0 bases and 3 bases respectively, with 9 bases between them.

The rearrangement uses TRBV11-2 and TRBJ2-4, with 7 bases that match TRBD2. V was clipped by 2 bases and J by 7 bases; unmatched bases: 5. From germline, CDR1 is SGHAT and CDR2 FQNNGV. This CDR3 spans 14 amino acids. This CDR3 reads CASSLTGGRNIQYF. The CDR3 nucleotides are TGTGCCAGCAGCTTAACGGGGGGAAGGAACATTCAGTACTTC.

In its sample, this clonotype was seen a few times. J is TRBJ2-1 and V is TRBV19, with D possibly matching TRBD2 (6 bases). The CDR3 is made up of 14 amino acids. V lost 4 bases and J lost 6, with 13 bases in between. CDR1 and CDR2 (germline): LNHDA, SQIVND (reference sequence). In DNA form, the CDR3 reads TGTGCCAGTAGTAGAACAACTAGCCGCAATGAGCAGTTCTTC. It translates to CASSRTTSRNEQFF.

This clonotype was observed many times. V and J are TRBV3-1 and TRBJ1-2, with D possibly matching TRBD1 (5 bases). V was shortened by 0 bases and J by 9 bases, with 8 bases between the two germline ends. CDR3 length: 12 amino acids. The V gene's germline CDR1 is LGHDT and CDR2 YNNKEL (reference sequence). CDR3 coding DNA: TGTGCCAGCAGCCAAGACCGGGGGAGCTACACCTTC. This codes for CASSQDRGSYTF.

This clonotype was seen more than once but under ten times. The rearrangement links TRBV15 to TRBJ1-3; the D gene is possibly TRBD1 (6 bases). Per germline, CDR1 LNHNV and CDR2 YYDKDF (reference sequence). This CDR3 region has 15 residues. Trimming cost V 5 bases and J 2 bases, with 13 bases left between them. Here the CDR3 DNA reads TGTGCCACCAGCCTCCGCCGGACAGCTGGAAACACCATATATTTT. It yields the protein CATSLRRTAGNTIYF.

There are many counts of this clonotype. The chain combines TRBV3-1 with TRBJ1-1; a possible D gene is TRBD1 (6 bases). The germline V gene encodes CDR1 LGHDT and CDR2 YNNKEL (reference sequence). This CDR3 is built from 15 residues. V lost 0 bases to trimming and J lost 5 bases, with 13 bases between them. This CDR3 reads CASSQEQDSGTEAFF. In DNA, the CDR3 is TGTGCCAGCAGCCAAGAACAGGACAGTGGAACTGAAGCTTTCTTT.

The chain couples TRBV25-1 to TRBJ1-3; D call uncertain. Deletions cut 6 bases from V and 7 bases from J, with 16 bases between. This CDR3 is built from 14 residues. CDR1 is MGHDK and CDR2 is SYGVNS in the germline V gene. This chain's CDR3 is CASSESLLGNTIYF. CDR3 DNA: TGTGCCAGCAGCGAAAGCCTTTTGGGGAACACCATATATTTT.

This clonotype was observed at least ten times. The chain recombines TRBV13 with TRBJ1-1; possibly TRBD1 for D (5 bases). The V end was cut by 5 bases, the J end by 1 base, with 14 bases between. The germline gives CDR1 PRHDT, CDR2 FYEKMQ (reference sequence). The CDR3 runs 15 residues. The CDR3, as DNA: TGTGCCAGCAGCCCTTCGGGGCAACCGAACACTGAAGCTTTCTTT. Residues: CASSPSGQPNTEAFF.